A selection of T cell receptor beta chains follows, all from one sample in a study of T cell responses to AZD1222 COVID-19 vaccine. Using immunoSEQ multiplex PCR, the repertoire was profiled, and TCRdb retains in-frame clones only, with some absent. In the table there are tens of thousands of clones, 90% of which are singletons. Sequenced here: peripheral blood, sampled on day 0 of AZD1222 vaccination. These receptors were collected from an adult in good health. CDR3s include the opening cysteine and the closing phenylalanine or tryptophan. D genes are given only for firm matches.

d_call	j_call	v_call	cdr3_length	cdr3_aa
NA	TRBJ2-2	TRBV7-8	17	CAFAAQGAGEDTGELFF
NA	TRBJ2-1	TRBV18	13	CASSGPDMPVPFF
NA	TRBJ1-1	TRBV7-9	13	CASRPGPGAEAFF
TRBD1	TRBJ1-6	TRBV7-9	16	CASSPGTGGNNSPLHF
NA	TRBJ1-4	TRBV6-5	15	CASSYDGAQNEKLFF
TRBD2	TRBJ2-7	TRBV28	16	CASTPGLAGGPYEQYF
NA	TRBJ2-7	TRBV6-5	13	CASSSRGDYEQYF
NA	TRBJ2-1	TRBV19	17	CASSIAGGLSSYNEQFF
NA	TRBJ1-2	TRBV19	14	CASSGGAPAYGYTF
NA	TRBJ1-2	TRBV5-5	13	CASSPLRGDGYTF
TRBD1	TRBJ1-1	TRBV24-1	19	CATSEGARQGAGMNTEAFF
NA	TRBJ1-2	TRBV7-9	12	CASSITGDGYTF
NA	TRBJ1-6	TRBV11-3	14	CASSLGQLDSPLHF
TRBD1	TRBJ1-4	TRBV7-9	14	CASSGTGTNEKLFF
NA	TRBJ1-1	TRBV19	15	CASFVWRGQNTEAFF
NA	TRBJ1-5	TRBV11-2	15	CASSLEGGVNQPQHF
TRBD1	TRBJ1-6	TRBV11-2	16	CASSTSTGSYNSPLHF
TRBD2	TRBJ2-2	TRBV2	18	CASSQWASGSIVTGELFF
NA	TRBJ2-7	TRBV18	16	CASSPLAQGSHYEQYF
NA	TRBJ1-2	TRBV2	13	CASQVGDAYGYTF
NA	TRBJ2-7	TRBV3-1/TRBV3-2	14	CASSIFPDTYEQYF
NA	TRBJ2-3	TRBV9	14	CASSGARATDTQYF
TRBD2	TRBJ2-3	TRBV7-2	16	CASSSDEVAGPDTQYF
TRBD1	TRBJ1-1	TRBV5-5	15	CASSERGQGVTEAFF
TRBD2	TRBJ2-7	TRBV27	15	CASSFFWRESSEQYF
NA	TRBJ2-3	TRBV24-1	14	CATSRLQSTDTQYF
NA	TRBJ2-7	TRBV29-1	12	CSVVQESYEQYF
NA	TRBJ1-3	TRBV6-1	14	CASSEGRARNTIYF
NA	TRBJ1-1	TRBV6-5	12	CASRARSGVAFF
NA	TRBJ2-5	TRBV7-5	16	CARSERGRGYQETQYF
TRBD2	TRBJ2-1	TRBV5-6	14	CASSPGTSGIVQFF
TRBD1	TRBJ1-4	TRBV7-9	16	CASSLRTGVGGGKLFF
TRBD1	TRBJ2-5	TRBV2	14	CASTIGQGQETQYF
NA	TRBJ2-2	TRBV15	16	CATSEQASGGVGELFF
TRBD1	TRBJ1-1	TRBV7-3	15	CASSLSAGGGTEAFF
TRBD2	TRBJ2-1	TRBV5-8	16	CASSPGTRSSYNEQFF
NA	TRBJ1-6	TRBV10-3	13	CAIRAREGSPLHF
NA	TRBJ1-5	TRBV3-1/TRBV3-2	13	CASSHGGNQPQHF
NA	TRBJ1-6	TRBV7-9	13	CASTGRYNSPLHF
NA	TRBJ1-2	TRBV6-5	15	CASRGVGFTNYGYTF
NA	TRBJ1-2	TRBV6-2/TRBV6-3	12	CASTPSGVTYTF
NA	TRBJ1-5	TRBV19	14	CASTVGVSRQPQHF
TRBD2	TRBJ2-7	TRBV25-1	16	CASSEFGTSGAYEQYF
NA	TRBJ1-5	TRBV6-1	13	CASSDTINQPQHF
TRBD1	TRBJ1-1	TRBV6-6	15	CASSYGRGGQIEAFF
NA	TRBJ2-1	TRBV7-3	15	CASSLTFGSYNEQFF